The next 26 T cell receptor beta chains were all read from a single sample in a study of PD-1 blockade in classical Hodgkin lymphoma. Following autologous stem cell transplantation, relapse occurred in every patient, and exposure to brentuximab vedotin varied. Out of thawed PBMCs, magnetic negative selection purified CD4+ T cells. Using immunoSEQ multiplex PCR, the repertoire was profiled, and TCRdb retains in-frame clones only, with some absent. Of about 12,000 clones listed, around 85% are singletons. This material consisted of CD4+ T cells from blood, taken at baseline. The receptors derive from a human donor with classical Hodgkin lymphoma.

This clone was detected only a few times. The chain employs TRBV29-1 and TRBJ1-2; D gene unclear. This CDR3 is 11 amino acids long. Germline lookup yields CDR1 SQVTM and CDR2 ANQGSEA. V was cut by 3 bases and J by 1 base, with 3 bases left in between. This CDR3 reads CSVDINYGYTF. DNA for the CDR3: TGCAGCGTTGACATTAACTATGGCTACACCTTC.

This rearrangement joins TRBV19 to TRBJ2-3; D remains unclear. Deletions cut 4 bases from V and 3 bases from J, with 8 bases between. Germline V gene sequence: CDR1 LNHDA, CDR2 SQIVND (reference sequence). The CDR3 totals 13 residues. CDR3 in DNA: TGTGCCAGTAGTACTAGAGAAACAGATACGCAGTATTTT. This translates into CASSTRETDTQYF.

This chain joins TRBV19 and TRBJ2-5; 7 nucleotides agree with TRBD1. Germline V gene data show CDR1 as LNHDA and CDR2 as SQIVND (reference sequence). This CDR3 has 16 amino acids. With 5 bases clipped from V and 5 bases from J, the junction kept 14 bases outside the gene matches. CDR3 amino acids: CASSVGVTGVHETQYF. The CDR3 DNA reads TGTGCCAGTAGTGTGGGAGTAACAGGGGTTCATGAGACCCAGTACTTC.

The chain is built from TRBV19 and TRBJ2-3; TRBD1 matches 9 bases. The J segment lost 4 bases and the V segment lost 4 bases, leaving 6 bases of the junction unmatched. CDR1 LNHDA and CDR2 SQIVND come from the germline V gene (reference sequence). The CDR3 contains 15 residues. Here the CDR3 DNA reads TGTGCCAGTAGTAAAGGGACAGGGAGGTCAGATACGCAGTATTTT. It specifies CASSKGTGRSDTQYF.

This clone came up a few times. The rearrangement links TRBV2 to TRBJ1-6; 7 bases map to TRBD1. The trim removed 3 bases at V and 7 bases at J, leaving 6 bases unmatched. This CDR3 comprises 15 residues. The V gene's germline CDR1 is SNHLY and CDR2 FYNNEI. The CDR3: CASSESDRVNSPLHF. As DNA, the CDR3 is TGTGCCAGCAGTGAGAGTGACAGGGTGAATTCACCCCTCCACTTT.

Written as DNA, the CDR3 is TGTGCCAGCAGTCTAGGGGATGGGTACTATGGCTACACCTTC. As protein: CASSLGDGYYGYTF. This rearrangement joins TRBV28 to TRBJ1-2, with D tentatively TRBD1 (5 bases). In germline, CDR1 is MDHEN, CDR2 SYDVKM. The CDR3 sequence is 14 residues long. With 5 bases removed from V and 3 bases from J, the gap between germline ends came to 13 bases.

Details on this clone: The junction departs from germline at one end; a sequencing error may be responsible. V is TRBV10-3 and J is TRBJ2-2, with 10 bases lining up with TRBD1. CDR1 is ENHRY and CDR2 is SYGVKD in the germline V gene. The CDR3 length is 15 residues. The CDR3 DNA reads TGTGCCGTCAGCAGGGGGACAGGGGTGGCCGGGGAGCTGTTTTTT. It yields the protein CAVSRGTGVAGELFF.

The chain couples TRBV5-6 to TRBJ1-1, with TRBD1 matching over 7 bases. The germline V gene has CDR1 SGHDT and CDR2 YYEEEE. V gave up 0 bases and J gave up 4 bases; unmatched junction bases: 6. The CDR3 totals 15 residues. The CDR3 nucleotides read TGTGCCAGCAGCTTGGACTACTCAGGGGGCACTGAAGCTTTCTTT. It yields the protein CASSLDYSGGTEAFF.

The genes are TRBV6-5 and TRBJ1-2; 9 nucleotides match TRBD1. Trimming cost V 5 bases and J 4 bases; bases outside gene matches: 8. The CDR3 consists of 15 residues. CDR1 is MNHEY and CDR2 is SVGAGI in the germline V gene. CDR3 sequence: CASSPQDRGAYGYTF. CDR3 nucleotides: TGTGCCAGCAGTCCGCAGGACAGGGGCGCCTATGGCTACACCTTC.

CDR3 nucleotides: TGTGCCAGCGGGCCTAGCGGGGGGGGAGATACGCAGTATTTT. This codes for CASGPSGGGDTQYF. The V call is TRBV4-2, the J call TRBJ2-3, with TRBD2 identical over 12 bases. The CDR3 extends over 14 amino acids. With V trimmed by 8 bases and J by 5 bases, 5 bases remained unmatched. Germline V gene lookup returns CDR1 LGHNA and CDR2 YNFKEQ.

This clone has only a few counts. The J gene is TRBJ2-7, the V gene TRBV19, with D possibly matching TRBD1 (5 bases). Germline V gives CDR1 LNHDA, CDR2 SQIVND (reference sequence). Trimming shortened V by 2 bases and J by 7 bases, and 15 bases separated the two germline ends. This CDR3 spans 14 amino acids. DNA for the CDR3: TGTGCCAGTAGTATACGGCAGGGAATGGGTGAGCAGTACTTC. As protein: CASSIRQGMGEQYF.

Note on this clone: The junction does not match germline at one end; this may be a read error. This sequence joins TRBV28 and TRBJ2-1; 10 positions match TRBD2. The CDR3 spans 13 residues. CDR1 and CDR2 (germline): MDHEN, SYDVKM. CDR3 protein: CASSSRPTSGVVF. DNA of the CDR3: TGTGCCAGCAGTTCCCGCCCCACTAGCGGGGTTGTCTTC. Filled out from reference TRBV28 and TRBJ2-1, the complete variable domain reads DVKVTQSSRYLVKRTGEKVFLECVQDMDHENMFWYRQDPGLGLRLIYFSYDVKMKEKGDIPEGYSVSREKKERFSLILESASTNQTSMYLCASSSRPTSGVVFGPGTRLTVL.

This chain connects TRBV2 to TRBJ1-5, with TRBD1 matching 7 bases. This CDR3 spans 15 amino acids. V lost 4 bases to trimming and J lost 5 bases; unmatched junction nucleotides: 8. The germline gives CDR1 SNHLY, CDR2 FYNNEI. CDR3 coding DNA: TGTGCCAGCAGTGGTCTATCAGGGGGGTATCAGCCCCAGCATTTT. Amino acids: CASSGLSGGYQPQHF. The full variable domain, rest sourced from reference TRBV2 and TRBJ1-5, is EPEVTQTPSHQVTQMGQEVILRCVPISNHLYFYWYRQILGQKVEFLVSFYNNEISEKSEIFDDQFSVERPDGSNFTLKIRSTKLEDSAMYFCASSGLSGGYQPQHFGDGTRLSIL.

V and J are TRBV30 and TRBJ1-2, with 7 positions matching TRBD1. The CDR3 consists of 11 residues. The V segment lost 4 bases and the J segment 7 bases; nucleotides outside the gene matches: 3. CDR1 and CDR2 from the germline V gene are GTSNPN and SVGIG (reference sequence). The CDR3 DNA follows: TGTGCCTGGAACAGGGGTTCTGGCTACACCTTC. Protein sequence: CAWNRGSGYTF. Full variable domain (remainder filled in from reference TRBV30 and TRBJ1-2): SQTIHQWPATLVQPVGSPLSLECTVEGTSNPNLYWYRQAAGRGLQLLFYSVGIGQISSEVPQNLSASRPQDRQFILSSKKLLLSDSGFYLCAWNRGSGYTFGSGTRLTVV.

The rearrangement links TRBV2 to TRBJ2-7; 8 nucleotides line up with TRBD2. The V segment lost 5 bases and the J segment 3 bases; nucleotides outside the gene matches: 9. CDR1 is SNHLY, CDR2 FYNNEI, per germline. The CDR3 runs 15 residues. The CDR3 spells CASSPGGLGDYEQYF. The CDR3 DNA follows: TGTGCCAGCAGTCCGGGGGGACTAGGGGACTACGAGCAGTACTTC. Filled out from reference TRBV2 and TRBJ2-7, the complete variable domain reads EPEVTQTPSHQVTQMGQEVILRCVPISNHLYFYWYRQILGQKVEFLVSFYNNEISEKSEIFDDQFSVERPDGSNFTLKIRSTKLEDSAMYFCASSPGGLGDYEQYFGPGTRLTVT.

The chain employs TRBV18 and TRBJ2-3; TRBD2 is a possible D gene (6 bases). This CDR3 is built from 13 residues. Deletions cut 3 bases from V and 3 bases from J, with 7 bases between. Germline V gene data show CDR1 as KGHSH and CDR2 as LQKENI. The CDR3 here is CASSPRGTDTQYF. In DNA form, the CDR3 reads TGTGCCAGCTCACCTCGGGGGACAGATACGCAGTATTTT.

This clone was observed a single time. The chain uses TRBV4-1 and TRBJ2-1; no reliable D call. Germline-derived CDR1 and CDR2 are MGHRA and YSYEKL. The ends were cut back, 4 bases at V and 4 bases at J, with 14 bases in the middle. CDR3 length: 15 residues. CDR3: CASSPFIDPYNEQFF. CDR3 in DNA: TGCGCCAGCAGCCCGTTCATCGACCCTTACAATGAGCAGTTCTTC.

The chain has TRBV19 and TRBJ1-5; a possible D gene is TRBD1 (5 bases). The CDR3 has 15 amino acids. Per germline, CDR1 LNHDA and CDR2 SQIVND (reference sequence). The V gene lost 7 bases and the J gene lost 8 bases, with 21 bases spanning the gap. The CDR3 bases are TGTGCCAGTAATTTTGTGGGGGTCGGGGTCAAGCCCCAGCATTTT. Translated, it gives CASNFVGVGVKPQHF.

This clone was seen more than once but under ten times. The chain carries TRBV19 and TRBJ1-1; no clear D. Germline V gene data show CDR1 as LNHDA and CDR2 as SQIVND (reference sequence). V gave up 4 bases and J gave up 3 bases, with 6 bases separating them. The CDR3 runs to 12 residues. The DNA for the CDR3 is TGTGCCAGTAGTAGGTTGTACACTGAAGCTTTCTTT. Amino acid sequence: CASSRLYTEAFF.

This clone turned up a few times. The V and J genes are TRBV7-3 and TRBJ2-1; D unresolved. CDR3 length equals 13 residues. The V gene lost 3 bases and the J gene lost 9 bases, with 12 bases spanning the gap. Germline V gene data show CDR1 as SGHTA and CDR2 as FQGTGA. DNA for the CDR3: TGTGCCAGCAGCTTCTTCGAAGCGACTGAGCAGTTCTTC. Amino acid sequence: CASSFFEATEQFF.

The chain employs TRBV14 and TRBJ1-1, with TRBD1 matching 7 bases. The trim removed 3 bases at V and 1 base at J, leaving 5 bases unmatched. The CDR3 contains 15 residues. Germline V gives CDR1 SGHDN, CDR2 FVKESK. The CDR3, as DNA: TGTGCCAGCAGCCAGCTCGACAGGGCGAACACTGAAGCTTTCTTT. This gives the protein CASSQLDRANTEAFF.

This clone was counted between two and nine times. CDR3 DNA: TGTGCCAGCAGCTTCGCAGTTAATCAGCCCCAGCATTTT. Its translation: CASSFAVNQPQHF. The V gene is TRBV5-8, the J gene TRBJ1-5; no clear D. CDR1 and CDR2 (germline): SGHTS, YDEGEE. V lost 2 bases, J lost 4 bases, and 7 bases lay in between. CDR3 length: 13 residues.

A word on this clone: Other nucleotide sequences in the sample specify the same CDR3. The CDR3 loop reads CASSLGGFTDTQYF. The CDR3 coding sequence is TGCGCCAGCAGCTTGGGGGGATTCACAGATACGCAGTATTTT. The V call is TRBV5-1, the J call TRBJ2-3, with no clear D. Germline CDR1 SGHRS, CDR2 YFSETQ. CDR3 size: 14 residues. V lost 0 bases to trimming and J lost 2 bases, with 7 bases between them.

The rearrangement links TRBV2 to TRBJ1-5; D might be TRBD1 (5 bases). V was cut by 7 bases and J by 1 base, with 14 bases left in between. The CDR3 totals 15 residues. Germline-derived CDR1 and CDR2 are SNHLY and FYNNEI. The CDR3, as DNA: TGTGCCAGCAAGCAACTACCAGGGAGCAATCAGCCCCAGCATTTT. This codes for CASKQLPGSNQPQHF.

This clone was seen only a few times. The gene calls are TRBV7-9 and TRBJ2-1; TRBD2 agrees at 10 bases. V gave up 4 bases and J gave up 5 bases; unmatched junction bases: 2. Germline lookup yields CDR1 SEHNR and CDR2 FQNEAQ (reference sequence). This CDR3 comprises 14 residues. CDR3 sequence reads: CASSSGLANNEQFF. CDR3 nucleotide sequence: TGTGCCAGCAGCTCGGGACTAGCGAACAATGAGCAGTTCTTC.

The genes are TRBV7-2 and TRBJ2-1; D gene unclear. V lost 7 bases and J 10 bases, leaving 29 bases between the germline ends. There are 17 residues in the CDR3. Germline V gives CDR1 SGHTA, CDR2 FQGNSA. In nucleotides, the CDR3 is TGTGCCAGCACCCTTCCGTGGGCCCGTCAAACTTTTCCAGAGCAGTTCTTC. This gives the protein CASTLPWARQTFPEQFF.